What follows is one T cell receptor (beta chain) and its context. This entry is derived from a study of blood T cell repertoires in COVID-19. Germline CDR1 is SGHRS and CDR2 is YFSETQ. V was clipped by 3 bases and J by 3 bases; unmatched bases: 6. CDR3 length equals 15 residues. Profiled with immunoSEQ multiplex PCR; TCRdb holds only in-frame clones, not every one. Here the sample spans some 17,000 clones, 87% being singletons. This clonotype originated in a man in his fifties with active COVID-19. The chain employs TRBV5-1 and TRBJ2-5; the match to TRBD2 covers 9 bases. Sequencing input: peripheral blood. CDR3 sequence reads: CASSSIAGEKETQYF. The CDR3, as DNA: TGCGCCAGCAGCTCAATAGCGGGAGAGAAAGAGACCCAGTACTTC.